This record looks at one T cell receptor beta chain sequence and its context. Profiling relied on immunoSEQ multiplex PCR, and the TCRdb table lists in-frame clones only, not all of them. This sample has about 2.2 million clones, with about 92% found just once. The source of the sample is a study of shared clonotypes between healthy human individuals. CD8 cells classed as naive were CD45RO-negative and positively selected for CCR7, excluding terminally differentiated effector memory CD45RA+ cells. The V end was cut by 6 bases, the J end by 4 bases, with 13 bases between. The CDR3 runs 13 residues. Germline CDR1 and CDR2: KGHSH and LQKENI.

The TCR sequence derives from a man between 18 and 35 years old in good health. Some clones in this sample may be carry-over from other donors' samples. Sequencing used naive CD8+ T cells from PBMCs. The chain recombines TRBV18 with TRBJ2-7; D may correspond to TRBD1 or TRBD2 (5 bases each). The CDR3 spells CASSHRDGYEQYF. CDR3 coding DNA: TGTGCCAGCTCGCACCGGGACGGATACGAGCAGTACTTC.